A selection of T cell receptor beta chains follows, all from one sample in a study of metastatic and nonmetastatic thyroid tumors. TCRdb re-analyzed the PCR reads using MiXCR. The top ten clones hold about 20% of a sample with roughly 22,000 clones, 36% of them seen once. Sequenced sample: blood. Receptors originate from a male donor with papillary thyroid cancer or a benign thyroid nodule (not recorded which). Some clones in this sample may be carry-over from other donors' samples. CDR3s include the opening cysteine and the closing phenylalanine or tryptophan. The D gene is left open where the match is weak. Rows may omit the clone size; those that give it use once, few, many or a size class.

size: .
D: .
V: TRBV11-2
J: TRBJ1-2
DNA: TGTGCCAGCAGCCAGGACGGTAACTATGGCTACACCTTC
CDR3: CASSQDGNYGYTF

size: .
D: TRBD2
V: TRBV6-1
J: TRBJ2-3
DNA: TGTGCCAGCAGTGGACTAGCGGGAGCAGATACGCAGTATTTT
CDR3: CASSGLAGADTQYF

size: few
D: .
V: TRBV6-5
J: TRBJ1-2
DNA: TGTGCCAGCAGTTACTCGGCGACAGAGGGCTACACCTTC
CDR3: CASSYSATEGYTF

size: many
D: TRBD2
V: TRBV6-4
J: TRBJ2-1
DNA: TGTGCCAGCAGTGAGGGAGCGGGAGGGCTTGATGAGCAGTTCTTC
CDR3: CASSEGAGGLDEQFF

size: .
D: .
V: TRBV4-2
J: TRBJ2-1
DNA: TGTGCCAGCAGCCAAGAATCGCCAGGGGTATACAATGAGCAGTTCTTC
CDR3: CASSQESPGVYNEQFF

size: .
D: TRBD1
V: TRBV12-3/TRBV12-4
J: TRBJ2-2
DNA: TGTGCCAGCAGTCGATGGACAGGGTCGACGAACACCGGGGAGCTGTTTTTT
CDR3: CASSRWTGSTNTGELFF

size: many
D: .
V: TRBV28
J: TRBJ2-7
DNA: TGTGCCAGCAGTTTATTGCCCGTCTTAGCGGAGATAACCTACGAGCAGTACTTC
CDR3: CASSLLPVLAEITYEQYF

size: many
D: .
V: TRBV30
J: TRBJ1-3
DNA: TGTGCCTGGCACAACTCTGGAAACACCATATATTTT
CDR3: CAWHNSGNTIYF

size: .
D: .
V: TRBV5-6
J: TRBJ2-7
DNA: TGTGCCAGCAGCCCTAAGACAGGTTACGCCTACGAGCAGTACTTC
CDR3: CASSPKTGYAYEQYF

size: .
D: .
V: TRBV20-1
J: TRBJ2-7
DNA: TGCAGTGCTACGTGGGGCGTGGGAGCGGACCTCAACTACGAGCAGTACTTC
CDR3: CSATWGVGADLNYEQYF

size: .
D: TRBD2
V: TRBV11-2
J: TRBJ2-3
DNA: TGTGCCAGCAGCTCCGGACTAGCGCGAGTCACAGATACGCAGTATTTT
CDR3: CASSSGLARVTDTQYF

size: .
D: .
V: TRBV3-1
J: TRBJ1-2
DNA: TGTGCCAGCAGCCAAGATCTTGGCTACACCTTC
CDR3: CASSQDLGYTF

size: .
D: .
V: TRBV11-2
J: TRBJ1-5
DNA: TGTGCCAGCAGCTTAATGCAGGGTAGCCAGCCCCAGCATTTT
CDR3: CASSLMQGSQPQHF

size: .
D: .
V: TRBV19
J: TRBJ2-7
DNA: TGTGCCTCGTGGGCCGGAGGCGAGCAGTACTTC
CDR3: CASWAGGEQYF

size: .
D: TRBD1
V: TRBV24-1
J: TRBJ1-2
DNA: TGTGCCACCAGTGATAGACAGGGGGGCGATGGCTACACCTTC
CDR3: CATSDRQGGDGYTF

size: large
D: TRBD2
V: TRBV6-2/TRBV6-3
J: TRBJ2-3
DNA: TGTGCCAGCAGTTCCGAAGCGGGGCGCCAGTATTTT
CDR3: CASSSEAGRQYF

size: medium-sized
D: .
V: TRBV6-1
J: TRBJ1-3
DNA: TGTGCCAGCAGAGCACAGGTCTCTGGAAACACCATATATTTT
CDR3: CASRAQVSGNTIYF

size: many
D: .
V: TRBV3-1
J: TRBJ2-3
DNA: TGTGCCAGCAGCCCCATGAGGGGGGGAGTGGGTAGCACAGATACGCAGTATTTT
CDR3: CASSPMRGGVGSTDTQYF

size: once
D: TRBD1
V: TRBV14
J: TRBJ1-2
DNA: TGTGCCAGCAGCCCCCGACAGGGGTATGGCTACACCTTC
CDR3: CASSPRQGYGYTF

size: many
D: TRBD1
V: TRBV5-4
J: TRBJ2-3
DNA: TGTGCCAGCAGCTTCGGACAGGGCACAGATACGCAGTATTTT
CDR3: CASSFGQGTDTQYF

size: once
D: TRBD1
V: TRBV11-2
J: TRBJ1-4
DNA: TGTGCCAGCAGCTCCGACAGGGTGTGGACTAATGAAAAACTGTTTTTT
CDR3: CASSSDRVWTNEKLFF

size: once
D: TRBD1
V: TRBV20-1
J: TRBJ1-5
DNA: TGCAGTGCTTTTCGGGACAGCTATAGCAATCAGCCCCAGCATTTT
CDR3: CSAFRDSYSNQPQHF

size: .
D: .
V: TRBV11-2
J: TRBJ1-6
DNA: TGTGCCAGCAGCTCGGACAGTAATTCACCCCTCCACTTT
CDR3: CASSSDSNSPLHF

size: medium-sized
D: .
V: TRBV12-3/TRBV12-4
J: TRBJ1-3
DNA: TGTGCCAGCAGCTCGGCTCGGAGCTCTGGAAACACCATATATTTT
CDR3: CASSSARSSGNTIYF

size: .
D: .
V: TRBV30
J: TRBJ1-2
DNA: TGTGCCTGTAGTGTACGTCTCGGCGGGGACTATGGCTACACCTTC
CDR3: CACSVRLGGDYGYTF

size: .
D: .
V: TRBV18
J: TRBJ2-5
DNA: TGTGCCAGCTCACCCAGAAGGCAGCAAGAGACCCAGTACTTC
CDR3: CASSPRRQQETQYF

size: medium-sized
D: .
V: TRBV7-8
J: TRBJ1-5
DNA: TGTGCCAGCAGCTTAGTTAGGAGGACGGCCAATCAGCCCCAGCATTTT
CDR3: CASSLVRRTANQPQHF

size: .
D: TRBD1
V: TRBV6-2/TRBV6-3
J: TRBJ1-2
DNA: TGTGCCAGCAGCCGCCCGGACAGGGACGGCGGCTACACCTTC
CDR3: CASSRPDRDGGYTF

size: .
D: .
V: TRBV11-2
J: TRBJ2-1
DNA: TGTGCCAGCAGCTTGAAGCGGGCCCTAGGCAATGAGCAGTTCTTC
CDR3: CASSLKRALGNEQFF

size: .
D: TRBD2
V: TRBV28
J: TRBJ2-1
DNA: TGTGCCAGCAGTCTACTAGCGGCCTACAATGAGCAGTTCTTC
CDR3: CASSLLAAYNEQFF

size: .
D: TRBD1
V: TRBV15
J: TRBJ2-1
DNA: TGTGCCACCAGCACAAGACAGGGGTCCTACAATGAGCAGTTCTTC
CDR3: CATSTRQGSYNEQFF

size: many
D: TRBD2
V: TRBV6-1
J: TRBJ2-7
DNA: TGTGCCAGCAGTGAACGGGCTAGCGGGAGTAGCGAGCAGTACTTC
CDR3: CASSERASGSSEQYF

size: .
D: .
V: TRBV5-1
J: TRBJ2-5
DNA: TGCGCCAGCAGCTCCGAGGGCTTTGAAGAGACCCAGTACTTC
CDR3: CASSSEGFEETQYF

size: .
D: .
V: TRBV30
J: TRBJ1-2
DNA: TGTGCCTGGATCCTATTTGCAGACAACTATGGCTACACCTTC
CDR3: CAWILFADNYGYTF

size: .
D: .
V: TRBV20-1
J: TRBJ1-5
DNA: TGCAGTGCTAGTTGGGGGGGCGCAGCGGGCAATCAGCCCCAGCATTTT
CDR3: CSASWGGAAGNQPQHF